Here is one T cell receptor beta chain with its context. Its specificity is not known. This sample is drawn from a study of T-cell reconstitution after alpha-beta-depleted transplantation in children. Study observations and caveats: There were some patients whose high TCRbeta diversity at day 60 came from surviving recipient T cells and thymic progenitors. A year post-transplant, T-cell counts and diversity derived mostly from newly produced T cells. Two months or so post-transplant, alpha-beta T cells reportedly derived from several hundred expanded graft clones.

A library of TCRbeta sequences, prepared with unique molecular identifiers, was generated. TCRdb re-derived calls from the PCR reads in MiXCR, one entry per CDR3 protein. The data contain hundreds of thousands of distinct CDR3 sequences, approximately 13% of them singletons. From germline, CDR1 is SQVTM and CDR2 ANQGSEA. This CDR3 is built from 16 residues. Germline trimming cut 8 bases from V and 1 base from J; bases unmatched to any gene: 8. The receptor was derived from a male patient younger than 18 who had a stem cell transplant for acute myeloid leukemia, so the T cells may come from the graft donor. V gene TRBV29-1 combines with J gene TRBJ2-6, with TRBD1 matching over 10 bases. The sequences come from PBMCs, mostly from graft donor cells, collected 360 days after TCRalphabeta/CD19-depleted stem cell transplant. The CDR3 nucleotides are TGCAGCATTACCGGGACAGGGGTGTCTGGGGCCAACGTCCTGACTTTC. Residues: CSITGTGVSGANVLTF.